This entry lists 8 T cell receptor beta chains sequenced from one sample in a study of blood T cell repertoires in COVID-19. Only in-frame clones appear in the TCRdb table, and some are missing; sequencing was by immunoSEQ multiplex PCR. This sample carries approximately 280,000 clones, approximately 78% of them seen once, and the ten largest clones take 5%. What was sequenced was PBMCs or T cells enriched from blood (not recorded which). The receptors were sampled from a man in his forties or fifties who had been exposed to COVID-19.

The V gene is TRBV19, the J gene TRBJ2-1; TRBD2 agrees at 10 bases. The CDR3 contains 18 residues. Per germline, CDR1 LNHDA and CDR2 SQIVND (reference sequence). V dropped 1 base and J dropped 4; count of bases not matched to a gene: 10. The DNA for the CDR3 is TGTGCCAGTAGTATAGGGACTAGCGGCATAGGGGCTTACAATGAGCAGTTCTTC. Protein: CASSIGTSGIGAYNEQFF.

This clone appeared a few times. CDR3 nucleotides: TGTGCCACCAGCAGTCTTTGGACAGGGCAGTACAATGAGCAGTTCTTC. Protein product: CATSSLWTGQYNEQFF. The rearrangement uses TRBV15 and TRBJ2-1; the match to TRBD1 covers 8 bases. V lost 3 bases and J lost 4; bases outside the gene matches: 8. The CDR3 consists of 16 residues. The germline V gene encodes CDR1 LNHNV and CDR2 YYDKDF (reference sequence). The variable domain in full, completed from reference TRBV15 and TRBJ2-1, reads DAMVIQNPRYQVTQFGKPVTLSCSQTLNHNVMYWYQQKSSQAPKLLFHYYDKDFNNEADTPDNFQSRRPNTSFCFLDIRSPGLGDTAMYLCATSSLWTGQYNEQFFGPGTRLTVL.

V gene TRBV5-1 combines with J gene TRBJ2-4; D gene uncertain. V was trimmed by 6 bases and J by 0 bases, leaving 13 bases between them. The length of the CDR3 is 15 residues. CDR1 SGHRS and CDR2 YFSETQ come from the germline V gene. This CDR3 is CASKEQPLAKNIQYF. CDR3 bases: TGCGCCAGCAAGGAGCAACCGTTAGCCAAAAACATTCAGTACTTC.

The chain recombines TRBV11-2 with TRBJ2-3; 8 bases fit TRBD2. The CDR3 spans 17 residues. Losses at the gene ends were 5 bases for V and 0 bases for J; bases not matched to a gene: 10. CDR1 and CDR2 from the germline V gene are SGHAT and FQNNGV. This CDR3 is CASSLWVVAGSTDTQYF. The CDR3 nucleotides read TGTGCCAGCAGCCTTTGGGTAGTAGCGGGGAGCACAGATACGCAGTATTTT.

The chain has TRBV7-9 and TRBJ1-3, with TRBD1 identical over 7 bases. This CDR3 has 15 residues. CDR1 is SEHNR, CDR2 FQNEAQ, per germline (reference sequence). With 8 bases clipped from V and 2 bases from J, the junction kept 9 bases outside the gene matches. This CDR3 is CASVENRGPGNTIYF. The DNA for the CDR3 is TGTGCCAGCGTAGAAAATAGGGGGCCTGGAAACACCATATATTTT.

The V gene is TRBV2, the J gene TRBJ1-3; no definite D call. This CDR3 has 15 residues. Per the germline V gene, CDR1 is SNHLY and CDR2 is FYNNEI. Deletions cut 5 bases from V and 2 bases from J, with 13 bases between. The CDR3 region has the DNA TGTGCCAGCAGTCCTCAGGACTTGCCTGGAAACACCATATATTTT. This translates into CASSPQDLPGNTIYF.

The chain recombines TRBV24-1 with TRBJ2-2; TRBD2 aligns across 7 bases. V was pared by 5 bases and J by 0 bases, with 14 bases of the junction left unmatched. Germline lookup yields CDR1 KGHDR and CDR2 SFDVKD. The CDR3 length is 19 residues. The CDR3, as DNA: TGTGCCACCAGTGCAACCCTTTTACTAGCGCCTTCGAACACCGGGGAGCTGTTTTTT. The encoded protein is CATSATLLLAPSNTGELFF.

V gene TRBV7-8 combines with J gene TRBJ1-6; 7 nucleotides align to TRBD1. This CDR3 spans 17 amino acids. Germline V lookup: CDR1 SGHVS, CDR2 FQNEAQ. After removal of 5 bases from V and 0 bases from J, the junction contained 7 bases not matched to a gene. CDR3 sequence reads: CASSTGGDSSYNSPLHF. The DNA for the CDR3 is TGTGCCAGCAGCACCGGCGGGGACAGCTCCTATAATTCACCCCTCCACTTT.